Below are 25 T cell receptor beta chains sequenced from a single sample in a study of shared clonotypes between healthy human individuals (dated by TCRdb to 2018 to 2020). Receptor amplification or capture employed the immunoSEQ multiplex PCR assay. Sourced from immuneACCESS, this table was stored by TCRdb with only in-frame sequences that have V and J called. A share of the clones is absent; for the studies checked, an unresolved V gene accounts for under half, and the remainder has no known explanation. In all, the sample holds approximately 700,000 clones, and around 73% of those were seen once. 1.5% to 2% of the sample rests with the top ten. The sequenced sample was memory CD4+ T cells sorted from blood. What this sample's cell subset or site label stands for: CD45RA-negative fraction. These receptors came from a woman in her 30s in good health.

Notes on this clone: Since a much larger clone is just one base distant, this may be a read error. DNA for the CDR3: TGTGCCAGCAGCCTAAGCACAGATACGCAGTATTTT. Translated: CASSLSTDTQYF. The rearrangement links TRBV28 to TRBJ2-3; D is unresolved. CDR3 length equals 12 residues. The ends were cut back, 6 bases at V and 0 bases at J, with 4 bases in the middle. CDR1 is MDHEN, CDR2 SYDVKM, per germline.

This clone turned up a few times. The chain recombines TRBV19 with TRBJ1-5; a possible D gene is TRBD1 (5 bases). V was cut by 10 bases and J by 5 bases, with 18 bases left in between. Germline V gene lookup returns CDR1 LNHDA and CDR2 SQIVND (reference sequence). The CDR3 loop spans 14 amino acids. The CDR3 sequence: CATTRGARDQPQHF. The CDR3 DNA reads as TGTGCCACCACACGAGGGGCTCGTGATCAGCCCCAGCATTTT.

The sample holds a few counts of this clone. Other nucleotide sequences from this sample produce the same CDR3. The chain recombines TRBV20-1 with TRBJ1-2; D is unresolved. CDR1 and CDR2 (germline): DFQATT, SNEGSKA (reference sequence). The CDR3 consists of 9 residues. V shed 3 bases and J shed 5 bases, with 1 base lying between them. The CDR3 nucleotides read TGCAGTGCTAGTTATGGCTACACCTTC. It is translated as CSASYGYTF.

The sample holds a few counts of this clone. The rearrangement links TRBV19 to TRBJ1-1; a possible D gene is TRBD1 (5 bases). Trimming shortened V by 5 bases and J by 9 bases, and 10 bases separated the two germline ends. Per germline, CDR1 LNHDA and CDR2 SQIVND (reference sequence). The CDR3 is 11 residues long. CDR3 nucleotide sequence: TGTGCCAGTAGTGGGGCGACGAAAGCTTTCTTT. Its translation is CASSGATKAFF.

V is TRBV6-4 and J is TRBJ2-7, with 11 nucleotides matching TRBD1. The germline V gene has CDR1 MRHNA and CDR2 SNTAGT. V shed 3 bases, J shed 0 bases, and the junction held 1 base outside the gene matches. This CDR3 is built from 15 residues. The CDR3 here is CASSEGQGGSYEQYF. CDR3 coding DNA: TGTGCCAGCAGTGAGGGACAGGGGGGCTCCTACGAGCAGTACTTC.

The chain recombines TRBV6-1 with TRBJ2-5; 7 nucleotides agree with TRBD1. The V gene end was trimmed by 4 bases and the J gene end by 0 bases; junction bases not matched to a gene: 5. Germline-derived CDR1 and CDR2 are MNHNS and SASEGT. The CDR3 extends over 15 amino acids. CDR3 sequence: CASSGGQTYQETQYF. The CDR3 DNA sequence: TGTGCCAGCAGTGGGGGACAGACCTACCAAGAGACCCAGTACTTC.

As for this clone: The sample has other DNA sequences that encode this CDR3 too. CDR3 amino acids: CASSLSTSGYNEQFF. DNA of the CDR3: TGCGCCAGCAGCTTGTCAACTAGCGGGTACAATGAGCAGTTCTTC. V and J are TRBV5-1 and TRBJ2-1; 9 nucleotides match TRBD2. The CDR3 spans 15 residues. Losses at the gene ends were 1 base for V and 4 bases for J; bases not matched to a gene: 3. Germline CDR1 is SGHRS and CDR2 is YFSETQ.

This clone has a single count. This chain joins TRBV1 and TRBJ2-7; no DNA check was done on the table's D call, TRBD2. TRBV1 is flagged as a pseudogene. The CDR3 has 15 residues. DNA for the CDR3: TGCACCAGCAGCCAAGAGGAGAATAGCGACTACGAGCAGTACTTC. Amino acid sequence: CTSSQEENSDYEQYF.

The J gene is TRBJ2-3, the V gene TRBV29-1; unclear D gene. In germline, CDR1 is SQVTM, CDR2 ANQGSEA. V lost 0 bases and J 1 base, leaving 8 bases between the germline ends. The CDR3 is made up of 14 amino acids. The CDR3 nucleotides are TGCAGCGTTGAAGATGTGGACGGCACAGATACGCAGTATTTT. It specifies CSVEDVDGTDTQYF.

This rearrangement joins TRBV4-2 to TRBJ2-7; weak D call: TRBD2 (6 bases). CDR1 is LGHNA, CDR2 YNFKEQ, per germline. Trimming cost V 5 bases and J 0 bases, with 26 bases left between them. The CDR3 runs to 19 residues. CDR3 DNA: TGTGCCAGCAGCGTGAGGGAGTGGGACTCGCTCGGTCGCTCCTACGAGCAGTACTTC. As protein: CASSVREWDSLGRSYEQYF.

The J gene is TRBJ2-3, the V gene TRBV19, with D perhaps assigned TRBD1 or TRBD2 (7 bases each). The CDR3 totals 15 residues. The germline CDR1 and CDR2 sequences are LNHDA and SQIVND (reference sequence). Trimming removed 5 bases at V and 3 bases at J, with 15 bases between. The CDR3 DNA reads as TGTGCCAGTAGTCCCCAGGGGGGGAGGACAGATACGCAGTATTTT. Protein product: CASSPQGGRTDTQYF.

This clone was seen more than once but under ten times. The chain has TRBV19 and TRBJ2-7; 9 nucleotides agree with TRBD1. This CDR3 is built from 16 residues. V was clipped by 4 bases and J by 5 bases; unmatched bases: 12. Germline V gene lookup returns CDR1 LNHDA and CDR2 SQIVND (reference sequence). Here the CDR3 DNA reads TGTGCCAGTAGTAGGACAGGGGACGTTTCATCGCACGAGCAGTACTTC. This codes for CASSRTGDVSSHEQYF.

The chain recombines TRBV7-9 with TRBJ1-3; no reliable D call. The length of the CDR3 is 15 residues. Germline V gene data show CDR1 as SEHNR and CDR2 as FQNEAQ (reference sequence). Between the trimmed V and J ends, which lost 3 bases and 0 bases, there was a span of 9 bases. CDR3 loop: CASSLSGSSGNTIYF. The CDR3 DNA reads TGTGCCAGCAGCTTGTCCGGAAGCTCTGGAAACACCATATATTTT.

The chain joins TRBV5-1 to TRBJ2-2, with 9 bases aligning to TRBD2. The CDR3 sequence is 15 residues long. The J segment lost 6 bases and the V segment lost 2 bases, leaving 5 bases of the junction unmatched. From germline, CDR1 is SGHRS and CDR2 YFSETQ. CDR3 nucleotide sequence: TGCGCCAGCAGCTTTAGCGGGAGACAAGCCGGGGAGCTGTTTTTT. Translated: CASSFSGRQAGELFF.

This clone was counted once. The chain links TRBV2 to TRBJ2-2; TRBD2 agrees at 14 bases. CDR3 size: 16 residues. The junction had 5 bases not matched to a gene; V was cut back by 6 bases and J by 5 bases. Germline values: CDR1 SNHLY, CDR2 FYNNEI. CDR3 bases: TGTGCCAGCAGCCCGGGACTAGCGGGAGTAACCGGGGAGCTGTTTTTT. It yields the protein CASSPGLAGVTGELFF.

J is TRBJ2-7 and V is TRBV4-1, with TRBD2 matching over 9 bases. The CDR3 sequence is 17 residues long. CDR1 MGHRA and CDR2 YSYEKL come from the germline V gene. The ends lost 4 bases at V and 3 bases at J; junction bases unmatched: 13. The CDR3: CASSPQFIAGAGYEQYF. The CDR3 nucleotides are TGCGCCAGCAGCCCCCAATTTATAGCGGGAGCGGGCTACGAGCAGTACTTC.

The chain joins TRBV19 to TRBJ1-5, with D possibly matching TRBD1 (6 bases). The V end was cut by 5 bases, the J end by 7 bases, with 12 bases between. Germline V gene sequence: CDR1 LNHDA, CDR2 SQIVND (reference sequence). The CDR3 contains 13 residues. For the CDR3, the DNA is TGTGCCAGTAGTCCTCAGCAGGGGCAGCCCCAGCATTTT. Translated, it gives CASSPQQGQPQHF.

The V call is TRBV30, the J call TRBJ2-7; 8 nucleotides agree with TRBD2. Germline lookup yields CDR1 GTSNPN and CDR2 SVGIG (reference sequence). The CDR3 loop spans 15 amino acids. V dropped 5 bases and J dropped 6; count of bases not matched to a gene: 15. The CDR3 nucleotides read TGTGCCTGGGGCGCACTAGCGGTGGGAGTGGGCGAGCAGTACTTC. Protein product: CAWGALAVGVGEQYF.

This rearrangement joins TRBV29-1 to TRBJ1-1, with D maybe TRBD1 (5 bases). Trimming removed 6 bases at V and 4 bases at J, with 18 bases between. CDR3 length: 14 amino acids. CDR1 and CDR2 from the germline V gene are SQVTM and ANQGSEA. CDR3 sequence (DNA): TGCAGCGTCGTCCGGGGGTACTGGATCACTGAAGCTTTCTTT. The encoded protein is CSVVRGYWITEAFF.

This clone was observed a handful of times. The J gene is TRBJ2-2, the V gene TRBV4-1, with TRBD2 matching 14 bases. The CDR3 loop spans 18 amino acids. Germline values: CDR1 MGHRA, CDR2 YSYEKL. The J segment lost 10 bases and the V segment lost 1 base, leaving 11 bases of the junction unmatched. The CDR3 loop is CASSQVPGLAGARAELFF. DNA for the CDR3: TGCGCCAGCAGCCAAGTCCCGGGACTAGCGGGAGCGCGCGCGGAGCTGTTTTTT.

The V and J genes are TRBV18 and TRBJ1-2; D perhaps matches TRBD1 (5 bases). There are 16 residues in the CDR3. The germline V and J ends were trimmed by 0 bases and 6 bases, with 17 bases remaining between them. CDR1 KGHSH and CDR2 LQKENI come from the germline V gene. CDR3 loop: CASSPPMGRPRDGYTF. CDR3 bases: TGTGCCAGCTCACCACCGATGGGTCGGCCCAGGGATGGCTACACCTTC. Full variable domain (rest looked up from reference TRBV18 and TRBJ1-2): NAGVMQNPRHLVRRRGQEARLRCSPMKGHSHVYWYRQLPEEGLKFMVYLQKENIIDESGMPKERFSAEFPKEGPSILRIQQVVRGDSAAYFCASSPPMGRPRDGYTFGSGTRLTVV.

The chain recombines TRBV6-1 with TRBJ2-7; D perhaps matches TRBD2 (6 bases). From germline, CDR1 is MNHNS and CDR2 SASEGT. CDR3 length equals 15 residues. Trimming pared 0 bases from V and 0 bases from J, leaving 9 bases between. The CDR3 nucleotides are TGTGCCAGCAGTGAAGCCAACGGGAGCTCCTACGAGCAGTACTTC. It is translated as CASSEANGSSYEQYF.

This rearrangement joins TRBV2 to TRBJ1-1; possible D gene TRBD1, 6 bases. Trimming took off 7 bases at V and 2 bases at J, with 23 bases between the two ends. In germline, CDR1 is SNHLY, CDR2 FYNNEI. The CDR3 covers 17 residues. The CDR3: CASKRRETGIKNTEAFF. CDR3 DNA sequence: TGTGCCAGCAAGCGACGAGAAACAGGGATTAAAAACACTGAAGCTTTCTTT.

The gene calls are TRBV10-3 and TRBJ2-5; 9 bases align to TRBD2. V lost 6 bases and J lost 1; bases outside the gene matches: 9. Germline CDR1 and CDR2: ENHRY and SYGVKD. The CDR3 loop spans 16 amino acids. CDR3 amino acids: CAISAIRGGVQETQYF. DNA of the CDR3: TGTGCCATCAGCGCCATCCGCGGGGGGGTCCAAGAGACCCAGTACTTC.

CDR3 loop: CASSEDSPDTQYF. In nucleotides, the CDR3 is TGTGCCAGCAGTGAAGACTCTCCAGATACGCAGTATTTT. V and J are TRBV2 and TRBJ2-3; the D is unclear. The V gene's germline CDR1 is SNHLY and CDR2 FYNNEI. The CDR3 totals 13 residues. V lost 1 base and J lost 4, with 6 bases in between.